This TCR beta chain was identified in a study of blood T cell repertoires in COVID-19. This clone was recorded once. In the authors' workflow: Using reference gene primer amplification, nucleated cell counts were estimated. Method: immunoSEQ multiplex PCR; TCRdb's copy keeps in-frame clones and lacks some. Clone size and the V and J calls come from that table; the DNA yielded D and trimming. The table lists about 68,000 clones, 79% of them singletons. Sequenced: peripheral blood. This clonotype originated in a woman aged 55-70 years with acute or convalescent COVID-19.

The CDR3 spells CAVRDRGIEKLFF. Written as DNA, the CDR3 is TGTGCCGTAAGGGACAGGGGGATCGAAAAACTGTTTTTT. V is TRBV19 and J is TRBJ1-4; 11 bases are a match to TRBD1. The CDR3 sequence is 13 residues long. J was trimmed by 8 bases and V by 11 bases; bases with no gene match: 7. Germline-derived CDR1 and CDR2 are LNHDA and SQIVND (reference sequence).